The next 15 T cell receptor beta chains were all read from a single sample in a study of T cells in Graves' hyperthyroidism and ophthalmopathy. Using RNA transcripts as the source, TCR beta CDR3 regions were amplified. First-round RT-PCR of the TCR CDR3 relied on the HTBI primer set. TCRdb analysed the multiplex PCR reads with MiXCR anew, one entry per CDR3 protein. This table holds approximately 300,000 distinct CDR3 sequences, roughly 19% found once. The sample consisted of blood. Every receptor here comes from a man over 45 with Graves' ophthalmopathy.

This clonotype has at least ten counts. This chain joins TRBV3-1 and TRBJ2-1; 9 bases fit TRBD2. After removal of 1 base from V and 7 bases from J, the junction contained 5 bases not matched to a gene. Germline values: CDR1 LGHDT, CDR2 YNNKEL (reference sequence). The CDR3 contains 15 residues. CDR3 protein: CASSQVGTSYNEQFF. Written as DNA, the CDR3 is TGTGCCAGCAGCCAAGTGGGGACTAGCTATAATGAGCAGTTCTTC.

The chain uses TRBV18 and TRBJ2-7; no firm D call. CDR1 and CDR2 from the germline V gene are KGHSH and LQKENI. The length of the CDR3 is 13 residues. The V end was cut by 2 bases, the J end by 4 bases, with 9 bases between. For the CDR3, the DNA is TGTGCCAGCTCACCAAAGCCCCGGTACGAGCAGTACTTC. Translated: CASSPKPRYEQYF. Using reference TRBV18 and TRBJ2-7 for the parts outside the CDR3, the full variable domain is NAGVMQNPRHLVRRRGQEARLRCSPMKGHSHVYWYRQLPEEGLKFMVYLQKENIIDESGMPKERFSAEFPKEGPSILRIQQVVRGDSAAYFCASSPKPRYEQYFGPGTRLTVT.

There are many counts of this clonotype. The rearrangement joins TRBV14 to TRBJ1-1; 10 nucleotides agree with TRBD1. CDR1 and CDR2 from the germline V gene are SGHDN and FVKESK. CDR3 size: 15 residues. Unmatched junction bases numbered 6, after V lost 8 bases and J lost 0 bases. The CDR3 reads CASRTGGSVNTEAFF. The CDR3, as DNA: TGTGCCAGCCGGACAGGGGGTAGCGTGAACACTGAAGCTTTCTTT.

This clonotype was seen repeatedly, ten times or more. The V and J genes are TRBV11-2 and TRBJ1-5, with D tentatively TRBD1 (5 bases). Germline CDR1 is SGHAT and CDR2 is FQNNGV. The ends were cut back, 3 bases at V and 3 bases at J, with 9 bases in the middle. The CDR3 contains 14 residues. As DNA, the CDR3 is TGTGCCAGCAGCTTGGGGGGGGTCAATCAGCCCCAGCATTTT. It specifies CASSLGGVNQPQHF.

This clonotype appeared many times. The rearrangement uses TRBV7-8 and TRBJ1-2; D gene unclear. CDR1 is SGHVS and CDR2 is FQNEAQ in the germline V gene. This CDR3 region has 14 residues. Trimming left V 1 base short and J 4 bases short, with 10 bases between. CDR3 sequence: CASSLVVESYGYTF. Here the CDR3 DNA reads TGTGCCAGCAGCTTAGTAGTGGAAAGCTATGGCTACACCTTC.

This clonotype has a count of ten or more. The rearrangement links TRBV30 to TRBJ1-6; 9 nucleotides match TRBD1. Unmatched junction bases numbered 3, after V lost 6 bases and J lost 9 bases. The germline V gene encodes CDR1 GTSNPN and CDR2 SVGIG (reference sequence). The CDR3 is 12 residues long. The CDR3 DNA reads as TGTGCCTGCGGGACAGGGACTTCACCCCTCCACTTT. Translating it yields CACGTGTSPLHF.

This clonotype appeared many times. The CDR3 nucleotides are TGTGCCAGCAGCCAAGGAATCCAAGAGATACCCTACGAGCAGTACTTC. This translates into CASSQGIQEIPYEQYF. V gene TRBV3-1 combines with J gene TRBJ2-7; D ambiguous. Germline V gene lookup returns CDR1 LGHDT and CDR2 YNNKEL (reference sequence). Trimming left V 1 base short and J 2 bases short, with 15 bases between. CDR3 size: 16 residues.

Many counts were recorded for this clonotype. This chain joins TRBV5-1 and TRBJ2-1; 9 positions match TRBD2. Per germline, CDR1 SGHRS and CDR2 YFSETQ. This CDR3 is 18 amino acids long. Trimming cost V 0 bases and J 4 bases; bases outside gene matches: 11. The chain's CDR3 is CASSLDLWTSVFYNEQFF. CDR3 in DNA: TGCGCCAGCAGCTTGGATTTGTGGACTAGCGTGTTTTACAATGAGCAGTTCTTC.

The table lists this clonotype with many counts. V usage is TRBV5-1 and J usage is TRBJ1-1, with D perhaps matching TRBD1 (5 bases). The V and J ends lost 4 bases and 1 base respectively, with 11 bases between them. Germline CDR1 reads SGHRS; CDR2 reads YFSETQ. This CDR3 has 14 residues. The CDR3 is CASSPEGRNTEAFF. The DNA of the CDR3 is TGCGCCAGCAGCCCGGAGGGGAGGAACACTGAAGCTTTCTTT. The whole variable domain, remainder taken from reference TRBV5-1 and TRBJ1-1, is KAGVTQTPRYLIKTRGQQVTLSCSPISGHRSVSWYQQTPGQGLQFLFEYFSETQRNKGNFPGRFSGRQFSNSRSEMNVSTLELGDSALYLCASSPEGRNTEAFFGQGTRLTVV.

The CDR3 here is CAISDSTSEAFF. The CDR3 DNA reads TGTGCCATCAGTGACTCAACGTCGGAAGCTTTCTTT. V gene TRBV10-3 combines with J gene TRBJ1-1; D call uncertain. Trimming left V 3 bases short and J 8 bases short, with 10 bases between. The germline V gene has CDR1 ENHRY and CDR2 SYGVKD. CDR3 size: 12 residues.

The V call is TRBV7-9, the J call TRBJ1-5, with D possibly matching TRBD1 (6 bases). Germline CDR1 reads SEHNR; CDR2 reads FQNEAQ (reference sequence). This CDR3 contains 15 residues. The V and J ends lost 4 bases and 7 bases respectively, with 17 bases between them. The CDR3, as DNA: TGTGCCAGCAGCTCCTCCGGGGGGGGGCACCAGCCCCAGCATTTT. As protein: CASSSSGGGHQPQHF. Filled out from reference TRBV7-9 and TRBJ1-5, the complete variable domain reads DTGVSQNPRHKITKRGQNVTFRCDPISEHNRLYWYRQTLGQGPEFLTYFQNEAQLEKSRLLSDRFSAERPKGSFSTLEIQRTEQGDSAMYLCASSSSGGGHQPQHFGDGTRLSIL.

This clonotype was seen a handful of times. The gene calls are TRBV20-1 and TRBJ2-3, with D possibly matching TRBD1 (5 bases). The CDR3 runs to 18 residues. The V and J ends lost 1 base and 4 bases respectively, with 24 bases between them. The germline gives CDR1 DFQATT, CDR2 SNEGSKA (reference sequence). CDR3 protein: CSARGFYVGREVADTQYF. The CDR3 nucleotides read TGCAGTGCTAGAGGATTTTATGTGGGGCGAGAGGTAGCAGATACGCAGTATTTT.

The rearrangement links TRBV11-2 to TRBJ2-7; 7 bases line up with TRBD2. Germline V gene data show CDR1 as SGHAT and CDR2 as FQNNGV. The CDR3 runs to 15 residues. V shed 7 bases and J 6 bases; nucleotides not matched to a gene: 15. CDR3 loop: CASTTSVQRDPEQYF. DNA for the CDR3: TGTGCCAGCACCACATCCGTCCAGCGGGACCCCGAGCAGTACTTC.

This clonotype was seen at least ten times. The chain is built from TRBV7-6 and TRBJ2-3; tentatively, D is TRBD2 (5 bases). The V and J ends lost 5 bases and 2 bases respectively, with 8 bases between them. The CDR3 spans 13 residues. Germline values: CDR1 SGHVS, CDR2 FNYEAQ. CDR3 amino acids: CASSTRDTDTQYF. Here the CDR3 DNA reads TGTGCCAGCAGCACCCGGGACACAGATACGCAGTATTTT.

This clonotype was counted ten times or more. This chain links TRBV2 with TRBJ2-3; D gene ambiguous. In germline, CDR1 is SNHLY, CDR2 FYNNEI. V lost 6 bases to trimming and J lost 0 bases, with 7 bases between them. CDR3 size: 13 residues. CDR3 sequence reads: CASRQPSTDTQYF. In DNA form, the CDR3 reads TGTGCCAGCAGGCAACCCAGCACAGATACGCAGTATTTT.